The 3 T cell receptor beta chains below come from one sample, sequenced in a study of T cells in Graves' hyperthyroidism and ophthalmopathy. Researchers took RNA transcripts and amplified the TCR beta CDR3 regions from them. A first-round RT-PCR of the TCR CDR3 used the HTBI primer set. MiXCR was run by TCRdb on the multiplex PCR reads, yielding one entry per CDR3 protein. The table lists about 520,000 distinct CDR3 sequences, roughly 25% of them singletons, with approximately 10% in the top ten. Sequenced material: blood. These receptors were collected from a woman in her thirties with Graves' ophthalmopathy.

This CDR3 is CASKVQREEDGTQYF. Here the CDR3 DNA reads TGTGCCAGCAAGGTCCAGCGGGAGGAGGATGGGACCCAGTACTTC. V usage is TRBV28 and J usage is TRBJ2-5; 9 bases align to TRBD2. Germline-derived CDR1 and CDR2 are MDHEN and SYDVKM. The J segment lost 7 bases and the V segment lost 7 bases, leaving 13 bases of the junction unmatched. The CDR3 extends over 15 amino acids.

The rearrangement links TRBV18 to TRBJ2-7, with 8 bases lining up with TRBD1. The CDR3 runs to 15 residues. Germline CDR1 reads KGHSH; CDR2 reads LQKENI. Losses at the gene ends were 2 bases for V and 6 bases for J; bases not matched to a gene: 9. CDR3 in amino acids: CASSPGQGLVVEQYF. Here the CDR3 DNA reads TGTGCCAGCTCACCAGGACAGGGTTTGGTAGTCGAGCAGTACTTC.

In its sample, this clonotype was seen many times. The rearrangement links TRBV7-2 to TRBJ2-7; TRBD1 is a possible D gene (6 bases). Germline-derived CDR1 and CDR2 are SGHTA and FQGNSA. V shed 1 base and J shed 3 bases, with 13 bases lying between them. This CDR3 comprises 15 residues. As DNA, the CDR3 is TGTGCCAGCAGCTTAGACCAGGGGTCCTTCTACGAGCAGTACTTC. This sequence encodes CASSLDQGSFYEQYF.